This T cell receptor (beta chain) was obtained from a study of beta chain features in type 1 diabetes. Study-level results: In all four CD4+ subsets, TCRB CDR3 length was significantly, moderately reduced in type 1 diabetes.

In this sample, this clone turned up a few times. Antigen: not known. A single heparinised draw of roughly 120 mL on average was taken per donor. With 4 bases removed from V and 0 bases from J, the gap between germline ends came to 19 bases. CDR3 size: 17 residues. Germline loops: CDR1 MDHEN, CDR2 SYDVKM. All of the isolated RNA was reverse transcribed, so expressed TCRB transcripts were sequenced. Repertoires were generated with immunoSEQ multiplex PCR, while TCRdb's copy carries only in-frame clones and drops some. The table shows a few hundred thousand clones, with approximately 13% occurring only once.

The source is a woman younger than 30 with type 1 diabetes. Sequencing used naive CD4+ T cells from blood. The chain recombines TRBV28 with TRBJ2-7, with D possibly TRBD1 on 7 matching bases. As DNA, the CDR3 is TGTGCCAGCAGTTCCGGGAATCAGGGGGGCTACTCCTACGAGCAGTACTTC. It specifies CASSSGNQGGYSYEQYF.